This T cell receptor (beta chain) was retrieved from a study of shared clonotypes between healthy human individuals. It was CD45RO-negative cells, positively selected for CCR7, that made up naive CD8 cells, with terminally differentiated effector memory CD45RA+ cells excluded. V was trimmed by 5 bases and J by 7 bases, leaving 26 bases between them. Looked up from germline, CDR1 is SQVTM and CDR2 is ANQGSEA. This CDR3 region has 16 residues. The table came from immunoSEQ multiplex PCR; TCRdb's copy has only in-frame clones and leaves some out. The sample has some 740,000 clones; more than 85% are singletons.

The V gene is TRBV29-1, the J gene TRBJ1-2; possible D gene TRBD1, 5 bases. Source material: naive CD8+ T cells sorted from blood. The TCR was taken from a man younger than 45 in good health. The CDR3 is CSVWGGAPGDSGGYTF. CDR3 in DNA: TGCAGCGTTTGGGGCGGGGCCCCCGGGGATAGTGGTGGCTACACCTTC.